This T cell receptor (beta chain) originates from a study of vaccination effects on CD4 cells after COVID-19. Broader study findings: Recruitment yielded few convalescent patients, and the study had no early post-infection timepoints. Infection-derived and vaccine-derived clones contracted markedly late after vaccination.

Assay used: immunoSEQ multiplex PCR; TCRdb lists only in-frame clones, some missing. This table has tens of thousands of clones, around 84% appearing once. Having been cultured for ten to eleven days, the cells underwent CD4+ T cell isolation. Two-dose vaccination with either BNT162b2 or mRNA-1273 was given to the participants. On both days 3 and 7, half of the culture medium was replaced with IL-2 medium. Trimming cost V 0 bases and J 0 bases, with 11 bases left between them. The CDR3 length is 16 residues. The germline V gene encodes CDR1 SGHVS and CDR2 FQNEAQ. Worth noting for this clone: Antigen: not known.

The chain has TRBV7-8 and TRBJ1-1; the D gene is possibly TRBD1 (5 bases). This material consisted of CD4+ T cells from PBMCs cultured without peptide, taken after COVID-19 vaccination. The TCR originated in a human donor who received a COVID-19 vaccine. The CDR3 DNA follows: TGTGCCAGCAGCTTAGCGTGGGGGTCGTTGAACACTGAAGCTTTCTTT. Protein sequence: CASSLAWGSLNTEAFF.